A single sample gave rise to the 18 T cell receptor beta chains below, sequenced in a study of identical twins. TCRdb recomputed calls from the 5' RACE reads with MiXCR, one row per CDR3 protein. The sample shows some 690,000 distinct CDR3 sequences, 21% of them seen only once. This sample was also put to use in a study of T cells expressing NK-cell markers.

Sample: PBMCs. The receptor set was obtained from a woman under 30 in good health.

The sample holds a few counts of this clonotype. V and J are TRBV18 and TRBJ2-1, with TRBD2 matching over 9 bases. Looked up from germline, CDR1 is KGHSH and CDR2 is LQKENI. This CDR3 spans 15 amino acids. V trimming: 4 bases; J trimming: 5 bases; junction bases outside the gene matches: 6. This CDR3 is CASSQGGLADNEQFF. The CDR3 DNA is TGTGCCAGCTCACAGGGGGGACTAGCCGACAATGAGCAGTTCTTC. Based on the CDR3 plus reference TRBV18 and TRBJ2-1, the full variable domain is NAGVMQNPRHLVRRRGQEARLRCSPMKGHSHVYWYRQLPEEGLKFMVYLQKENIIDESGMPKERFSAEFPKEGPSILRIQQVVRGDSAAYFCASSQGGLADNEQFFGPGTRLTVL.

This chain joins TRBV18 and TRBJ2-5, with 9 bases matching TRBD2. The CDR3 consists of 18 residues. V shed 3 bases, J shed 2 bases, and the junction held 13 bases outside the gene matches. Germline V gene lookup returns CDR1 KGHSH and CDR2 LQKENI. CDR3: CASSPEQLAGYQQETQYF. For the CDR3, the DNA is TGTGCCAGCTCACCCGAGCAGCTAGCGGGATATCAACAAGAGACCCAGTACTTC.

This chain connects TRBV20-1 to TRBJ1-1; TRBD1 might be the D (5 bases). V lost 0 bases and J lost 0, with 11 bases in between. The germline CDR1 and CDR2 sequences are DFQATT and SNEGSKA (reference sequence). The CDR3 consists of 15 residues. CDR3 protein: CSARDYRQMNTEAFF. CDR3 coding DNA: TGCAGTGCTAGAGATTACCGACAGATGAACACTGAAGCTTTCTTT.

This chain uses TRBV27 with TRBJ2-7; D may correspond to TRBD1 or TRBD2 (5 bases each). In germline, CDR1 is MNHEY, CDR2 SMNVEV (reference sequence). The CDR3 sequence is 14 residues long. The ends were cut back, 5 bases at V and 3 bases at J, with 14 bases in the middle. CDR3 bases: TGTGCCAGCAGTCCACACCGGGACGACTACGAGCAGTACTTC. As protein: CASSPHRDDYEQYF.

CDR3 sequence (DNA): TGTGCCAGCAGTTACTCTCGGACAGGAGGCACAGATACGCAGTATTTT. As protein: CASSYSRTGGTDTQYF. The chain joins TRBV6-5 to TRBJ2-3; 7 bases fit TRBD1. The V gene's germline CDR1 is MNHEY and CDR2 SVGAGI. The CDR3 covers 16 residues. J gave up 1 base and V 0 bases, and 4 bases lay outside the gene matches.

This clonotype has just a few counts. The chain is built from TRBV6-5 and TRBJ1-4, with TRBD1 identical over 9 bases. Trimming removed 4 bases from V and 3 bases from J; junction bases left unmatched: 6. Germline assignment: CDR1 MNHEY and CDR2 SVGAGI. The CDR3 extends over 16 amino acids. The CDR3 sequence: CASSSGQGRANEKLFF. Written as DNA, the CDR3 is TGTGCCAGCAGTTCGGGACAGGGAAGAGCTAATGAAAAACTGTTTTTT.

This clonotype has a handful of counts. The rearrangement uses TRBV20-1 and TRBJ2-7, with D tentatively TRBD2 (5 bases). Trimming cost V 6 bases and J 2 bases, with 23 bases left between them. CDR1 and CDR2 (germline): DFQATT, SNEGSKA (reference sequence). This CDR3 comprises 16 residues. The CDR3 DNA sequence: TGCAGTGCCACAGTAGGACTCGAAAAAAGAGCCTACGAGCAGTACTTC. It translates to CSATVGLEKRAYEQYF.

This clonotype was seen more than once but under ten times. This chain links TRBV7-9 with TRBJ2-1; perhaps TRBD1 as D (5 bases). This CDR3 contains 17 residues. V lost 1 base and J 5 bases, leaving 18 bases between the germline ends. Germline CDR1 is SEHNR and CDR2 is FQNEAQ (reference sequence). CDR3 nucleotide sequence: TGTGCCAGCAGCTTAGGCTACGGGCCAGGGCCTGACAATGAGCAGTTCTTC. Residues: CASSLGYGPGPDNEQFF.

This clonotype was detected only once. The chain links TRBV9 to TRBJ2-7; weak D call: TRBD2 (6 bases). Between the trimmed V and J ends, which lost 1 base and 4 bases, there was a span of 15 bases. CDR3 length: 15 residues. Per the germline V gene, CDR1 is SGDLS and CDR2 is YYNGEE. CDR3 sequence reads: CASSVTWRDAYEQYF. Here the CDR3 DNA reads TGTGCCAGCAGCGTAACTTGGCGGGACGCTTACGAGCAGTACTTC.

This clonotype was observed a handful of times. This chain uses TRBV5-1 with TRBJ1-2, with D possibly TRBD1 on 6 matching bases. CDR1 is SGHRS, CDR2 YFSETQ, per germline. V was cut by 5 bases and J by 5 bases, with 19 bases left in between. This CDR3 is 15 amino acids long. CDR3 sequence: CASRTGQTNSYGYTF. Here the CDR3 DNA reads TGCGCCAGCAGAACGGGACAAACAAATTCTTATGGCTACACCTTC.

This clonotype was counted only a few times. This sequence joins TRBV5-5 and TRBJ1-2; 7 nucleotides match TRBD1. CDR3 size: 14 residues. CDR1 and CDR2 from the germline V gene are SGHKS and YYEKEE (reference sequence). V lost 4 bases, J lost 9 bases, and 12 bases stayed unmatched. In DNA, the CDR3 is TGTGCCAGCAGCCCCGCCAGGGGGGACTTGCGCTACACCTTC. This gives the protein CASSPARGDLRYTF.

Only a few counts were recorded for this clonotype. This sequence joins TRBV20-1 and TRBJ2-7; possibly TRBD1 for D (5 bases). Trimming left V 5 bases short and J 7 bases short, with 15 bases between. The length of the CDR3 is 12 residues. CDR1 and CDR2 (germline): DFQATT, SNEGSKA (reference sequence). The CDR3 spells CSAVDSPREQYF. The CDR3 DNA reads TGCAGTGCTGTAGACAGCCCGCGGGAGCAGTACTTC.

This clonotype was counted ten times or more. The CDR3 loop reads CASSPGTAGNTIYF. The CDR3 DNA follows: TGTGCCAGCTCACCCGGGACAGCTGGAAACACCATATATTTT. The V call is TRBV18, the J call TRBJ1-3; 7 bases line up with TRBD1. Germline CDR1 and CDR2: KGHSH and LQKENI. Trimming at V came to 3 bases and at J to 2 bases, leaving 1 base not matched to a gene. This CDR3 comprises 14 residues.

CDR3: CASSLAAGQGAYTQYF. The CDR3 coding sequence is TGTGCCAGCAGTTTAGCCGCGGGACAGGGGGCTTATACGCAGTATTTT. The chain uses TRBV12-3 or TRBV12-4 and TRBJ2-3, with 12 bases fitting TRBD1. V was clipped by 0 bases and J by 7 bases; unmatched bases: 5. The length of the CDR3 is 16 residues.

V is TRBV7-9 and J is TRBJ1-5; tentatively, D is TRBD1 (6 bases). V was clipped by 8 bases and J by 4 bases, with 15 bases between them. The germline V gene has CDR1 SEHNR and CDR2 FQNEAQ (reference sequence). CDR3 length: 14 amino acids. The CDR3 is CASSSWGANQPQHF. The CDR3 DNA is TGTGCCAGCTCCTCTTGGGGGGCGAATCAGCCCCAGCATTTT.

Only a few counts were recorded for this clonotype. The V gene is TRBV20-1, the J gene TRBJ1-1; D remains ambiguous. CDR1 and CDR2 from the germline V gene are DFQATT and SNEGSKA (reference sequence). V lost 3 bases to trimming and J lost 11 bases, with 10 bases between them. CDR3 size: 10 residues. The CDR3 region is CSASGVGAFF. Here the CDR3 DNA reads TGCAGTGCTAGCGGAGTCGGGGCTTTCTTT.

DNA for the CDR3: TGTGCCAGCTCTCCCTGGGGGACTACTACCGAGCAGTACTTC. The encoded protein is CASSPWGTTTEQYF. The rearrangement uses TRBV14 and TRBJ2-7; 7 positions match TRBD2. The J segment lost 6 bases and the V segment lost 8 bases, leaving 13 bases of the junction unmatched. CDR3 length: 14 residues. Germline CDR1 and CDR2: SGHDN and FVKESK.

This clonotype has just a few counts. The J gene is TRBJ2-1, the V gene TRBV7-2; TRBD2 agrees at 13 bases. There are 15 residues in the CDR3. Germline V gene sequence: CDR1 SGHTA, CDR2 FQGNSA. The J segment lost 4 bases and the V segment lost 6 bases, leaving 3 bases of the junction unmatched. Written as DNA, the CDR3 is TGTGCCAGCAGGGGACTAGCGGGGTCTTACAATGAGCAGTTCTTC. This encodes CASRGLAGSYNEQFF.